This TCR beta chain originates from a study of shared clonotypes between healthy human individuals. Germline V gene data show CDR1 as MNHEY and CDR2 as SMNVEV (reference sequence). After removal of 2 bases from V and 3 bases from J, the junction contained 4 bases not matched to a gene. The CDR3 loop spans 15 amino acids. About this clone itself: What it recognizes is unknown. The sample has other DNA sequences that encode this CDR3 too.

Negatively enriched CD4+ T cells were divided by CD45RA into naive and memory. Using immunoSEQ multiplex PCR, the repertoire was profiled, and TCRdb retains in-frame clones only, with some absent. The sample holds some 900,000 clones, over 75% seen once. Study results and limitations: The rarefaction results pointed to incomplete sorted-subset sequencing despite large depth. The naive CD4 repertoires of several donors were compared, and approximately 4.5% of clonotypes were shared.

The specimen sequenced was memory CD4+ T cells sorted from blood. The subset here: CD45RA-negative fraction. The sequence was obtained from a man younger than 35 in good health. This chain joins TRBV27 and TRBJ2-1; the match to TRBD1 covers 7 bases. The CDR3 protein is CASSLGWDSYNEQFF. The CDR3 nucleotides read TGTGCCAGCAGTTTAGGGTGGGACAGCTACAATGAGCAGTTCTTC.